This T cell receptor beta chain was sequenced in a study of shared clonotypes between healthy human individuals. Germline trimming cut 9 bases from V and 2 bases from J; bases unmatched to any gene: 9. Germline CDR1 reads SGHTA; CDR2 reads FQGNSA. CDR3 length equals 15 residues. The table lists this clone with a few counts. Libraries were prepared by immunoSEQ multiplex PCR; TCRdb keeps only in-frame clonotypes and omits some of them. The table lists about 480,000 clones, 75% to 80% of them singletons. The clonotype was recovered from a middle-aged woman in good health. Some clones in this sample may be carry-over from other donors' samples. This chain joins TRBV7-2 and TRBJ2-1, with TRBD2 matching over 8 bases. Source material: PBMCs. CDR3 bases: TGTGCCAGTCACGGGAGGGGGTCGCCCTACAATGAGCAGTTCTTC. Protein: CASHGRGSPYNEQFF.